The clone carrying this T cell receptor beta chain showed up just a few times. These data are taken from a study of glioma-infiltrating T cells. Amplification of TCR alpha and beta CDR3 regions from RNA used iRepertoire nested multiplex PCR. TCRdb re-derived calls from the multiplex PCR reads in MiXCR, one entry per CDR3 protein. The sample contains about 89,000 distinct CDR3 sequences, 20% to 25% of which appear only once. V was shortened by 0 bases and J by 2 bases, with 8 bases between the two germline ends. This CDR3 comprises 15 residues. CDR1 is LNHDA and CDR2 is SQIVND in the germline V gene (reference sequence).

V is TRBV19 and J is TRBJ2-1; D possibly corresponds to TRBD1 (5 bases). The receptor's source is a human donor with low-grade glioma or glioblastoma, undergoing nonglioma brain surgery, or in good health (not recorded which). The specimen sequenced was glioma tissue, nonneoplastic brain tissue, or PBMCs (not recorded which). The CDR3, as DNA: TGTGCCAGTAGTATAGACTCGACAGCCTACAATGAGCAGTTCTTC. Amino acid sequence: CASSIDSTAYNEQFF. Filled out from reference TRBV19 and TRBJ2-1, the complete variable domain reads DGGITQSPKYLFRKEGQNVTLSCEQNLNHDAMYWYRQDPGQGLRLIYYSQIVNDFQKGDIAEGYSVSREKKESFPLTVTSAQKNPTAFYLCASSIDSTAYNEQFFGPGTRLTVL.